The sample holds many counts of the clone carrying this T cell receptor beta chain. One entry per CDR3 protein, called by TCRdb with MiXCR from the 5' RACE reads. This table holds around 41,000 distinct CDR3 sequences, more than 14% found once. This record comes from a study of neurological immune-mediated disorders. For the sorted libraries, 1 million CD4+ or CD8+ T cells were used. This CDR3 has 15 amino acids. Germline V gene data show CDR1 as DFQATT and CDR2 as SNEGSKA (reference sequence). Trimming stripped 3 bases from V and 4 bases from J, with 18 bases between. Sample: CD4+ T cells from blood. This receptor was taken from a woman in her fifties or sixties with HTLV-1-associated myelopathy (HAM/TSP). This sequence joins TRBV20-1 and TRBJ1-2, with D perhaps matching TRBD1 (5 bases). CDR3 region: CSASPGWAQGYGYTF. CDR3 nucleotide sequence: TGCAGTGCTAGCCCCGGGTGGGCCCAGGGCTATGGCTACACCTTC.